The entry below describes one T cell receptor (beta chain). This sample was included in a study of control samples from healthy donors and cancer patients. With 0 bases removed from V and 0 bases from J, the gap between germline ends came to 9 bases. The CDR3 is 15 amino acids. The germline V gene has CDR1 SGHAT and CDR2 FQNNGV. The table came from immunoSEQ multiplex PCR; TCRdb's copy has only in-frame clones and leaves some out. The sample shows about 130,000 clones, roughly 92% of them seen only once. The TCR comes from a young man in good health. The specimen sequenced was blood. This sequence joins TRBV11-2 and TRBJ2-7, with D unclear. CDR3 loop: CASSLDGSSSYEQYF. The CDR3, as DNA: TGTGCCAGCAGCTTAGACGGGTCAAGCTCCTACGAGCAGTACTTC.